One and the same sample provided the 19 T cell receptor beta chains below, sequenced in a study of T cells in Graves' hyperthyroidism and ophthalmopathy (dated by TCRdb to about 2019). Libraries were constructed by multiplex PCR. TCRdb shows the sequencer as Illumina HiSeq 2000. Amplification of TCR beta CDR3 regions was carried out from RNA transcripts. The first round of RT-PCR for the TCR CDR3 was performed with the HTBI primer set and the Qiagen OneStep RT-PCR kit. TCRdb cleaned the public reads at Q25 with fastp, built clones with MiXCR and kept in-frame beta chains. Here each entry gathers all rows of one CDR3 protein and keeps the most common genes and DNA. For this sample the table gives more than 500,000 distinct CDR3 sequences, of which 40% to 55% were detected only once. The ten top clones hold 44% of the sample. What was sequenced was peripheral blood or thyroid tissue (not recorded which). These receptor sequences come from an adult woman with Graves' disease, either hyperthyroidism or ophthalmopathy (not recorded which).

This clonotype was seen at least ten times. The rearrangement links TRBV10-3 to TRBJ1-2; 7 bases fit TRBD1. The V gene end was trimmed by 0 bases and the J gene end by 2 bases; junction bases not matched to a gene: 6. The CDR3 loop spans 16 amino acids. Germline-derived CDR1 and CDR2 are ENHRY and SYGVKD. The CDR3 loop reads CAISESPGQLNYGYTF. CDR3 sequence (DNA): TGTGCCATCAGTGAGTCTCCGGGACAGCTAAACTATGGCTACACCTTC.

This clonotype has a count of ten or more. This sequence joins TRBV7-2 and TRBJ2-2, with TRBD2 identical over 10 bases. This CDR3 has 15 residues. Losses at the gene ends were 6 bases for V and 5 bases for J; bases not matched to a gene: 6. Germline V gene lookup returns CDR1 SGHTA and CDR2 FQGNSA. DNA for the CDR3: TGTGCCAGCAGTCCTAGCGGGAGATTGACCGGGGAGCTGTTTTTT. Protein sequence: CASSPSGRLTGELFF. Supplemented by reference TRBV7-2 and TRBJ2-2, the full variable domain reads GAGVSQSPSNKVTEKGKDVELRCDPISGHTALYWYRQSLGQGLEFLIYFQGNSAPDKSGLPSDRFSAERTGGSVSTLTIQRTQQEDSAVYLCASSPSGRLTGELFFGEGSRLTVL.

This rearrangement joins TRBV7-2 to TRBJ1-4; D is perhaps TRBD1 (6 bases). The CDR3 covers 17 residues. Per germline, CDR1 SGHTA and CDR2 FQGNSA. Trimming left V 4 bases short and J 0 bases short, with 15 bases between. CDR3 sequence (DNA): TGTGCCAGCAGCTCAAGACAGGTCCTTTCAACTAATGAAAAACTGTTTTTT. This encodes CASSSRQVLSTNEKLFF.

This clonotype appeared a few times. The rearrangement joins TRBV30 to TRBJ1-2; no firm D call. The CDR3 covers 12 residues. Germline V gene sequence: CDR1 GTSNPN, CDR2 SVGIG (reference sequence). V shed 2 bases and J shed 4 bases, with 8 bases lying between them. CDR3 loop: CAWSFGSYGYTF. The CDR3 region has the DNA TGTGCCTGGAGTTTTGGGTCCTATGGCTACACCTTC.

This chain uses TRBV29-1 with TRBJ1-2, with 7 bases identical to TRBD1. The CDR3 is 13 amino acids. The trim removed 8 bases at V and 6 bases at J, leaving 12 bases unmatched. Germline-derived CDR1 and CDR2 are SQVTM and ANQGSEA. The DNA of the CDR3 is TGCAGCTTAGCGGACAGGAGCTGGGATGGCTACACCTTC. Encoded protein: CSLADRSWDGYTF.

This chain joins TRBV20-1 and TRBJ1-2, with D perhaps matching TRBD1 (6 bases). The CDR3 extends over 12 amino acids. CDR1 and CDR2 from the germline V gene are DFQATT and SNEGSKA (reference sequence). The CDR3 coding sequence is TGCAGGCTGGGGGGCCAGGCATACGGCTACACCTTC. As protein: CRLGGQAYGYTF.

The genes are TRBV7-6 and TRBJ2-5; 8 nucleotides align to TRBD1. Per germline, CDR1 SGHVS and CDR2 FNYEAQ. The CDR3 covers 14 residues. J gave up 5 bases and V 4 bases, and 6 bases lay outside the gene matches. This chain's CDR3 is CASSYGTGGETQYF. CDR3 DNA: TGTGCCAGCAGCTACGGGACAGGCGGGGAGACCCAGTACTTC.

This clonotype has at least ten counts. This chain links TRBV19 with TRBJ1-2; 7 positions match TRBD1. Per the germline V gene, CDR1 is LNHDA and CDR2 is SQIVND (reference sequence). With 7 bases clipped from V and 5 bases from J, the junction kept 7 bases outside the gene matches. The CDR3 runs to 13 residues. CDR3 in amino acids: CASTGRGFYGYTF. CDR3 DNA sequence: TGTGCCAGTACCGGCAGGGGGTTTTATGGCTACACCTTC.

This sequence joins TRBV10-2 and TRBJ1-2, with D possibly TRBD1 on 6 matching bases. The CDR3 extends over 17 amino acids. Germline lookup yields CDR1 WSHSY and CDR2 SAAADI. Trimming shortened V by 7 bases and J by 6 bases, and 27 bases separated the two germline ends. The CDR3 loop is CASTDGGWGKGDDGYTF. The CDR3 DNA is TGCGCCAGCACGGACGGGGGTTGGGGCAAGGGGGACGATGGCTACACCTTC.

This clonotype was picked up many times. V gene TRBV4-2 combines with J gene TRBJ1-1; D remains ambiguous. CDR3 length equals 14 residues. V was shortened by 1 base and J by 2 bases, with 8 bases between the two germline ends. The germline CDR1 and CDR2 sequences are LGHNA and YNFKEQ. The CDR3 reads CASSQGAANTEAFF. The DNA of the CDR3 is TGTGCCAGCAGCCAAGGGGCCGCAAACACTGAAGCTTTCTTT.

This clonotype was observed many times. The rearrangement uses TRBV12-3 or TRBV12-4 and TRBJ2-7, with 7 nucleotides matching TRBD1. CDR3 size: 15 residues. Trimming took 6 bases from V and 3 from J; bases not matched to a gene: 11. The CDR3 protein is CASSPRGTAIYEQYF. Here the CDR3 DNA reads TGTGCCAGCAGCCCCCGAGGGACAGCAATCTACGAGCAGTACTTC.

Only a few counts were recorded for this clonotype. The genes are TRBV19 and TRBJ1-5, with D tentatively TRBD1 (6 bases). Germline loops: CDR1 LNHDA, CDR2 SQIVND (reference sequence). V was trimmed by 9 bases and J by 1 base, leaving 10 bases between them. The CDR3 extends over 13 amino acids. The CDR3 bases are TGTGCCAGCCTCGGACAGAGCAATCAGCCCCAGCATTTT. Translating it yields CASLGQSNQPQHF. Looking up the rest from reference TRBV19 and TRBJ1-5 gives the full variable domain: DGGITQSPKYLFRKEGQNVTLSCEQNLNHDAMYWYRQDPGQGLRLIYYSQIVNDFQKGDIAEGYSVSREKKESFPLTVTSAQKNPTAFYLCASLGQSNQPQHFGDGTRLSIL.

The table lists this clonotype with many counts. This rearrangement joins TRBV19 to TRBJ2-2, with 9 bases aligning to TRBD2. CDR1 and CDR2 (germline): LNHDA, SQIVND (reference sequence). The CDR3 length is 14 residues. The V segment lost 7 bases and the J segment 4 bases; nucleotides outside the gene matches: 4. For the CDR3, the DNA is TGTGCCAGTAATAGAGCGGGAGGCACCGGGGAGCTGTTTTTT. Protein sequence: CASNRAGGTGELFF. The full variable domain, its missing parts supplied by reference TRBV19 and TRBJ2-2, is DGGITQSPKYLFRKEGQNVTLSCEQNLNHDAMYWYRQDPGQGLRLIYYSQIVNDFQKGDIAEGYSVSREKKESFPLTVTSAQKNPTAFYLCASNRAGGTGELFFGEGSRLTVL.

This clonotype was seen a handful of times. The chain couples TRBV5-1 to TRBJ1-2, with D unresolved. The V and J ends lost 4 bases and 2 bases respectively, with 12 bases between them. The CDR3 runs to 14 residues. The germline CDR1 and CDR2 sequences are SGHRS and YFSETQ. CDR3 region: CASSGRSPNYGYTF. CDR3 nucleotides: TGCGCCAGCAGCGGTCGGAGCCCCAACTATGGCTACACCTTC.

This chain joins TRBV11-2 and TRBJ1-1; D call uncertain. Per the germline V gene, CDR1 is SGHAT and CDR2 is FQNNGV. This CDR3 has 12 residues. The V and J ends lost 8 bases and 4 bases respectively, with 11 bases between them. CDR3 nucleotide sequence: TGTGCCAGCGGGGTGGAAGTCACTGAAGCTTTCTTT. Protein: CASGVEVTEAFF.

The chain carries TRBV29-1 and TRBJ2-7, with D tentatively TRBD1 (6 bases). The germline V gene encodes CDR1 SQVTM and CDR2 ANQGSEA. CDR3 length: 13 residues. The V end lost 8 bases, the J end lost 4 bases, and 18 bases lay between the germline ends. This chain's CDR3 is CSFGAGAVYEQYF. CDR3 DNA: TGCAGCTTCGGGGCAGGGGCTGTTTACGAGCAGTACTTC.

The count of this clonotype is one. The chain employs TRBV7-2 and TRBJ1-1; D might be TRBD1 (6 bases). Trimming stripped 4 bases from V and 3 bases from J, with 12 bases between. The CDR3 runs to 14 residues. Looked up from germline, CDR1 is SGHTA and CDR2 is FQGNSA. The CDR3 loop is CASSSSGGHTEAFF. DNA for the CDR3: TGTGCCAGCAGCTCCTCGGGGGGCCACACTGAAGCTTTCTTT.

This clonotype was recorded at least ten times. An end of the junction differs from the germline gene, which may be a read error. The chain uses TRBV4-1 and TRBJ1-2; the D gene is possibly TRBD1 (6 bases). Germline CDR1 reads MGHRA; CDR2 reads YSYEKL. This CDR3 contains 12 residues. For the CDR3, the DNA is TGTGCCAGCAGTCAGGGGTTGTATGGCTACACCTTC. Residues: CASSQGLYGYTF.

The table lists this clonotype with many counts. This rearrangement joins TRBV2 to TRBJ2-7; the match to TRBD2 covers 10 bases. The CDR3 has 13 amino acids. V shed 7 bases, J shed 6 bases, and the junction held 6 bases outside the gene matches. Germline assignment: CDR1 SNHLY and CDR2 FYNNEI. The CDR3 DNA reads TGTGCCAGCATGCCGCTAGCGGGAGTCGAGCAGTACTTC. Its protein product is CASMPLAGVEQYF.